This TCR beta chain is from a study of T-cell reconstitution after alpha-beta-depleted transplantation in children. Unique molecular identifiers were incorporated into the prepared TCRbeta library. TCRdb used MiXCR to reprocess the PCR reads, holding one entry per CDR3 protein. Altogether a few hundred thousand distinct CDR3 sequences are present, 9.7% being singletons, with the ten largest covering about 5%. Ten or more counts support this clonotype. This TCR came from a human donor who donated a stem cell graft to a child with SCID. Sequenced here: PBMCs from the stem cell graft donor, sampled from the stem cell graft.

The CDR3, as DNA: TGTGCCAGCAGCTTAGGGGTCAATAGTCCCACTGAAGCTTTCTTT. Translation: CASSLGVNSPTEAFF. The chain is built from TRBV7-6 and TRBJ1-1; no definite D call. Germline V gene sequence: CDR1 SGHVS, CDR2 FNYEAQ. V was trimmed by 1 base and J by 4 bases, leaving 13 bases between them. The CDR3 loop spans 15 amino acids.